This TCR beta chain was identified during a study of cytomegalovirus exposure and HLA in healthy donors. In this sample, this clone turned up once. The CDR3 is made up of 16 amino acids. Germline lookup yields CDR1 MGHRA and CDR2 YSYEKL. The V segment lost 6 bases and the J segment 5 bases; nucleotides outside the gene matches: 15. PCR primers comprised 60 Vbeta and 13 Jbeta primers. The repertoire was sequenced with immunoSEQ multiplex PCR; TCRdb's copy has only in-frame clones and lacks some. The sample lists around 200,000 clones; around 84% were seen once. The J gene is TRBJ2-7, the V gene TRBV4-1; TRBD1 aligns across 8 bases. The sequenced material came from PBMCs. This TCR came from a girl aged 2-10 years in good health and CMV-seropositive. The CDR3 coding sequence is TGCGCCAGCAGTTGGTTACAGGGGGAAGTCCCCGACGAGCAGTACTTC. This gives the protein CASSWLQGEVPDEQYF.